Shown below are 13 T cell receptor beta chains from a single sample sequenced in a study of blood T cells in healthy people across ages. The second PCR ran roughly 6 to 11 cycles with a sample-barcoded 5' primer and J-beta primers. MiXCR, run by TCRdb on the 5' RACE reads, gives a single entry per CDR3 protein. The repertoire has about 1.4 million distinct CDR3 sequences, 59% of them found once; the top ten carry about 6.3%. Sequencing was performed on blood. These receptors were obtained from a man between 18 and 29 years old in good health.

The chain combines TRBV11-2 with TRBJ2-5; TRBD2 agrees at 8 bases. The tail of the sequence fits TRBJ2-7 better, so the J call may be wrong. The CDR3 sequence is 15 residues long. The germline CDR1 and CDR2 sequences are SGHAT and FQNNGV. CDR3 in DNA: TGTGCCAGCAGCTGGCTTATAGCGGGGCACGACGAGCAGTACTTC. Encoded protein: CASSWLIAGHDEQYF.

This sequence joins TRBV20-1 and TRBJ1-5; D gene unclear. Germline lookup yields CDR1 DFQATT and CDR2 SNEGSKA (reference sequence). With 5 bases removed from V and 0 bases from J, the gap between germline ends came to 17 bases. There are 16 residues in the CDR3. CDR3 loop: CSAAGEVLYSNQPQHF. For the CDR3, the DNA is TGCAGTGCTGCCGGGGAAGTTCTTTATAGCAATCAGCCCCAGCATTTT.

The gene calls are TRBV10-1 and TRBJ2-5; a possible D gene is TRBD1 (6 bases). There are 13 residues in the CDR3. The germline CDR1 and CDR2 sequences are WNHNN and SYGVQD (reference sequence). Deletions cut 10 bases from V and 2 bases from J, with 14 bases between. The CDR3, as DNA: TGCGCCATCCATCGGACAGCTCAAGAGACCCAGTACTTC. It is translated as CAIHRTAQETQYF.

This chain uses TRBV4-2 with TRBJ1-1; D gene ambiguous. The V gene lost 1 base and the J gene lost 1 base, with 10 bases spanning the gap. CDR3 length: 15 residues. Germline V gene sequence: CDR1 LGHNA, CDR2 YNFKEQ. The CDR3 sequence: CASSQGVGTNTEAFF. In DNA, the CDR3 is TGTGCCAGCAGCCAAGGGGTAGGAACGAACACTGAAGCTTTCTTT.

V gene TRBV3-1 combines with J gene TRBJ2-3; 9 positions agree with TRBD2. CDR3 length: 17 residues. V shed 0 bases, J shed 4 bases, and the junction held 8 bases outside the gene matches. The germline CDR1 and CDR2 sequences are LGHDT and YNNKEL (reference sequence). CDR3 sequence reads: CASSQEGAGGFPDTQYF. CDR3 nucleotides: TGTGCCAGCAGCCAAGAGGGAGCGGGAGGATTCCCAGATACGCAGTATTTT.

The V call is TRBV5-6, the J call TRBJ2-1; D possibly corresponds to TRBD2 (5 bases). The CDR3 extends over 15 amino acids. Per the germline V gene, CDR1 is SGHDT and CDR2 is YYEEEE. Deletions cut 4 bases from V and 6 bases from J, with 17 bases between. CDR3 sequence: CASSLWESPLNEQFF. The DNA of the CDR3 is TGTGCCAGCAGCCTTTGGGAGTCCCCTCTCAATGAGCAGTTCTTC.

V and J are TRBV6-6 and TRBJ1-2; D is undetermined. The CDR3 totals 16 residues. V dropped 0 bases and J dropped 5 bases, with 16 bases sitting between them. The germline CDR1 and CDR2 sequences are MNHNY and SVGAGI (reference sequence). The CDR3 here is CASSYSWDADWYGYTF. The CDR3, as DNA: TGTGCCAGCAGTTACTCGTGGGATGCCGACTGGTATGGCTACACCTTC.

The V and J genes are TRBV2 and TRBJ2-3; no reliable D call. This CDR3 comprises 14 residues. Per the germline V gene, CDR1 is SNHLY and CDR2 is FYNNEI. The V end was cut by 7 bases, the J end by 1 base, with 12 bases between. CDR3 DNA sequence: TGTGCCAGCATTTCCATTAAAGGCACAGATACGCAGTATTTT. It specifies CASISIKGTDTQYF.

With regard to this clonotype: The junction departs from germline at one end; a sequencing error may be responsible. The rearrangement uses TRBV6-5 and TRBJ2-1; tentatively, D is TRBD2 (5 bases). Per the germline V gene, CDR1 is MNHEY and CDR2 is SVGAGI. The CDR3 contains 13 residues. The CDR3, as DNA: TGTGTCAGCAGTCCGGGATGGGGCAATGAGCAGTTCTTC. It is translated as CVSSPGWGNEQFF.

Concerning this clonotype itself: A read error may produce the germline difference seen at one junction end. The J gene is TRBJ2-1, the V gene TRBV4-1; D is possibly TRBD1 (6 bases). The CDR3 sequence is 16 residues long. Germline CDR1 is MGHRA and CDR2 is YSYEKL. Written as DNA, the CDR3 is TGCGTCAGCAGCCAAGGTCGTGGGGGCCGAGGAAATGAGCAGTTCTTC. This gives the protein CVSSQGRGGRGNEQFF.

The chain has TRBV14 and TRBJ2-7, with 9 bases identical to TRBD1. V trimming: 4 bases; J trimming: 3 bases; junction bases outside the gene matches: 4. The CDR3 runs to 14 residues. Germline CDR1 SGHDN, CDR2 FVKESK. The CDR3 loop reads CASSRQDRGYEQYF. The CDR3 DNA follows: TGTGCCAGCAGCCGGCAGGACAGGGGCTACGAGCAGTACTTC.

The chain has TRBV12-3 or TRBV12-4 and TRBJ1-1; the D gene is possibly TRBD1 (6 bases). V was cut by 4 bases and J by 6 bases, with 15 bases left in between. CDR3 length: 14 amino acids. The CDR3 sequence is CASSSETGRPEAFF. The CDR3 DNA is TGTGCCAGCAGTTCGGAGACAGGACGACCTGAAGCTTTCTTT.

The chain uses TRBV15 and TRBJ2-3; D might be TRBD1 (5 bases). The CDR3 sequence is 14 residues long. Trimming cost V 8 bases and J 0 bases, with 12 bases left between them. Per the germline V gene, CDR1 is LNHNV and CDR2 is YYDKDF (reference sequence). CDR3 sequence reads: CATGRSGSTDTQYF. Written as DNA, the CDR3 is TGTGCCACCGGTAGGTCAGGGAGCACAGATACGCAGTATTTT.